These 30 T cell receptor beta chains originate from one sample sequenced in a study of shared clonotypes between healthy human individuals (TCRdb year 2020). Library generation was performed with the immunoSEQ multiplex PCR assay. TCRdb took this table from immuneACCESS and kept in-frame rearrangements with V and J called. Such tables lack part of the clones; where checked against another copy, unresolved V genes explain under half of the gap, and the rest is unexplained. A total of 2 million to 2.5 million clones appear in this sample, 95% of them only once. Jointly, the top ten make up around 0.13% of the sample. Input material: naive CD4+ T cells sorted from blood. The cell subset or site label of this sample denotes: CD45RA+ positively selected. The origin of the receptors is a man in his late teens or twenties in good health.

The rearrangement joins TRBV2 to TRBJ1-5, with D possibly TRBD1 on 5 matching bases. The V end was cut by 5 bases, the J end by 8 bases, with 13 bases between. This CDR3 comprises 13 residues. Germline lookup yields CDR1 SNHLY and CDR2 FYNNEI. CDR3 nucleotides: TGTGCCAGCAGTTCCGACAGCCGGGAGCCCCAGCATTTT. Protein sequence: CASSSDSREPQHF.

The CDR3, as DNA: TGCGCCAGCAGCCCGCCCAGCGGGGGGGCGACAGATACGCAGTATTTT. Translated: CASSPPSGGATDTQYF. This chain joins TRBV5-1 and TRBJ2-3, with 10 bases that match TRBD2. Germline V gene lookup returns CDR1 SGHRS and CDR2 YFSETQ. The CDR3 has 16 amino acids. V shed 4 bases, J shed 3 bases, and the junction held 8 bases outside the gene matches.

The chain couples TRBV2 to TRBJ1-6, with a possible D match to TRBD1 (5 bases). The CDR3 sequence is 14 residues long. Trimming removed 5 bases from V and 9 bases from J, with 14 bases in between. Germline lookup yields CDR1 SNHLY and CDR2 FYNNEI. The CDR3 spells CASSSEGFPSPLHF. CDR3 nucleotide sequence: TGTGCCAGCAGTTCTGAGGGGTTCCCTTCACCCCTCCACTTT.

The chain recombines TRBV30 with TRBJ1-5; weak D call: TRBD1 (6 bases). CDR3 length: 16 amino acids. Trimming pared 1 base from V and 2 bases from J, leaving 15 bases between. Germline lookup yields CDR1 GTSNPN and CDR2 SVGIG (reference sequence). The CDR3 nucleotides are TGTGCCTGGAGTGCCCGGGGGGGCATGGGCAATCAGCCCCAGCATTTT. Its protein is CAWSARGGMGNQPQHF.

To note about this clone: This same CDR3 is encoded by further DNA sequences in the sample. This chain uses TRBV11-2 with TRBJ2-3, with TRBD2 as a possible D gene (5 bases). Germline values: CDR1 SGHAT, CDR2 FQNNGV. V was cut by 3 bases and J by 3 bases, with 7 bases left in between. This CDR3 comprises 13 residues. CDR3 nucleotides: TGTGCCAGCAGCTTCACTAGAACAGATACGCAGTATTTT. It codes for CASSFTRTDTQYF.

Remarks on this clone: Other DNA sequences in the sample encode the same CDR3. The rearrangement links TRBV9 to TRBJ2-3; 7 bases map to TRBD2. Trimming took 0 bases from V and 1 from J; bases not matched to a gene: 2. The CDR3 is made up of 15 amino acids. Germline lookup yields CDR1 SGDLS and CDR2 YYNGEE. The CDR3 region is CASSVGGRGTDTQYF. CDR3 DNA sequence: TGTGCCAGCAGCGTAGGCGGGAGAGGCACAGATACGCAGTATTTT. The whole variable domain, filled in from reference TRBV9 and TRBJ2-3, reads DSGVTQTPKHLITATGQRVTLRCSPRSGDLSVYWYQQSLDQGLQFLIQYYNGEERAKGNILERFSAQQFPDLHSELNLSSLELGDSALYFCASSVGGRGTDTQYFGPGTRLTVL.

A single count supports this clone. The rearrangement uses TRBV2 and TRBJ2-7; perhaps TRBD1 as D (5 bases). The germline V gene has CDR1 SNHLY and CDR2 FYNNEI. The V and J ends lost 2 bases and 2 bases respectively, with 10 bases between them. CDR3 size: 14 residues. The CDR3 nucleotides are TGTGCCAGCAGTGAACAGGGCCTTCCCTACGAGCAGTACTTC. It specifies CASSEQGLPYEQYF.

The table lists this clone with a count of one. A read error may produce the germline difference seen at one junction end. The J gene is TRBJ2-5, the V gene TRBV7-7, with 8 bases lining up with TRBD1. CDR3 length equals 16 residues. Germline CDR1 is SSHAT and CDR2 is FNYEAQ (reference sequence). Here the CDR3 DNA reads TGTGCTAGCAGCTTAAGAACACGACAGGGGAGCGAGACCCAGTACTTC. This translates into CASSLRTRQGSETQYF.

The V gene is TRBV5-1, the J gene TRBJ1-4; 9 bases are shared with TRBD1. Germline CDR1 is SGHRS and CDR2 is YFSETQ. The CDR3 is 16 residues long. The J segment lost 6 bases and the V segment lost 4 bases, leaving 10 bases of the junction unmatched. CDR3 amino acids: CASSEGRTGEDEKLFF. The DNA for the CDR3 is TGCGCCAGCAGCGAGGGGCGGACAGGGGAGGATGAAAAACTGTTTTTT.

In this sample, this clone turned up a few times. This chain uses TRBV25-1 with TRBJ1-6; D unclear. Trimming pared 3 bases from V and 0 bases from J, leaving 6 bases between. This CDR3 is built from 15 residues. Germline CDR1 MGHDK, CDR2 SYGVNS. CDR3 bases: TGTGCCAGCAGTGAGGGGAGCTCCTATAATTCACCCCTCCACTTT. Translating it yields CASSEGSSYNSPLHF.

The chain employs TRBV5-1 and TRBJ2-3; D is unresolved. The ends were cut back, 0 bases at V and 1 base at J, with 9 bases in the middle. CDR3 length: 15 amino acids. Germline CDR1 SGHRS, CDR2 YFSETQ. The DNA of the CDR3 is TGCGCCAGCAGCTTGGACATTCCGGGCACAGATACGCAGTATTTT. As protein: CASSLDIPGTDTQYF.

The rearrangement joins TRBV5-4 to TRBJ2-7, with TRBD2 identical over 14 bases. V gave up 0 bases and J gave up 4 bases; unmatched junction bases: 3. The CDR3 totals 16 residues. Germline V gene lookup returns CDR1 SGHNT and CDR2 YYREEE (reference sequence). The DNA of the CDR3 is TGTGCCAGCAGCTTGGCCGGGACTAGCGGGGGTTACGAGCAGTACTTC. Encoded protein: CASSLAGTSGGYEQYF.

The sample holds one count of this clone. This chain connects TRBV9 to TRBJ2-2, with D possibly matching TRBD1 (6 bases). The V gene's germline CDR1 is SGDLS and CDR2 YYNGEE. Trimming cost V 3 bases and J 6 bases, with 18 bases left between them. This CDR3 comprises 16 residues. The CDR3 sequence: CASSALGQGRAGELFF. CDR3 DNA: TGTGCCAGCAGCGCACTGGGGCAGGGGCGTGCCGGGGAGCTGTTTTTT.

The V gene is TRBV5-4, the J gene TRBJ2-5; tentative D call: TRBD2 (6 bases). V was shortened by 4 bases and J by 2 bases, with 12 bases between the two germline ends. CDR3 length equals 14 residues. Germline V gives CDR1 SGHNT, CDR2 YYREEE (reference sequence). The CDR3 sequence is CASSVGTLQETQYF. In DNA form, the CDR3 reads TGTGCCAGCAGCGTCGGGACTCTACAAGAGACCCAGTACTTC.

CDR3 protein: CASNVRTGLTEAFF. In DNA, the CDR3 is TGCGCCAGCAATGTAAGGACAGGGTTAACTGAAGCTTTCTTT. The chain carries TRBV5-1 and TRBJ1-1; 8 bases agree with TRBD1. CDR3 length: 14 residues. Germline V lookup: CDR1 SGHRS, CDR2 YFSETQ. The V gene end was trimmed by 6 bases and the J gene end by 5 bases; junction bases not matched to a gene: 9. Looking up the rest from reference TRBV5-1 and TRBJ1-1 gives the full variable domain: KAGVTQTPRYLIKTRGQQVTLSCSPISGHRSVSWYQQTPGQGLQFLFEYFSETQRNKGNFPGRFSGRQFSNSRSEMNVSTLELGDSALYLCASNVRTGLTEAFFGQGTRLTVV.

This clone was detected once. At the DNA level, this CDR3 is encoded by other sequences in the same sample as well. V gene TRBV5-1 combines with J gene TRBJ2-7; 10 bases are shared with TRBD2. CDR3 length equals 15 residues. Germline lookup yields CDR1 SGHRS and CDR2 YFSETQ. Germline trimming cut 0 bases from V and 3 bases from J; bases unmatched to any gene: 3. The DNA for the CDR3 is TGCGCCAGCAGCTTGGGACTAGCGGGCCTCTACGAGCAGTACTTC. The encoded protein is CASSLGLAGLYEQYF.

J is TRBJ2-7 and V is TRBV6-6, with D unresolved. This CDR3 is 13 amino acids long. Germline assignment: CDR1 MNHNY and CDR2 SVGAGI (reference sequence). V dropped 6 bases and J dropped 2 bases, with 11 bases sitting between them. CDR3 loop: CASRPDATYEQYF. The CDR3 DNA is TGTGCCAGCAGACCGGACGCCACCTACGAGCAGTACTTC.

V gene TRBV5-5 combines with J gene TRBJ1-6, with D uncertain. The CDR3 loop spans 15 amino acids. The germline V and J ends were trimmed by 4 bases and 9 bases, with 17 bases remaining between them. CDR1 is SGHKS, CDR2 YYEKEE, per germline (reference sequence). Here the CDR3 reads CASSLGRNQISPLHF. CDR3 coding DNA: TGTGCCAGCAGCCTCGGACGGAATCAAATTTCACCCCTCCACTTT.

This chain uses TRBV14 with TRBJ2-3; TRBD2 agrees at 9 bases. Germline assignment: CDR1 SGHDN and CDR2 FVKESK. V was pared by 0 bases and J by 3 bases, with 1 base of the junction left unmatched. The CDR3 sequence is 15 residues long. This CDR3 is CASSQELAGTDTQYF. The DNA for the CDR3 is TGTGCCAGCAGCCAAGAGCTAGCGGGGACAGATACGCAGTATTTT. Using reference TRBV14 and TRBJ2-3 for the parts outside the CDR3, the full variable domain is EAGVTQFPSHSVIEKGQTVTLRCDPISGHDNLYWYRRVMGKEIKFLLHFVKESKQDESGMPNNRFLAERTGGTYSTLKVQPAELEDSGVYFCASSQELAGTDTQYFGPGTRLTVL.

The rearrangement links TRBV19 to TRBJ1-2; 10 bases match TRBD1. The germline V gene encodes CDR1 LNHDA and CDR2 SQIVND (reference sequence). With 8 bases clipped from V and 5 bases from J, the junction kept 8 bases outside the gene matches. The CDR3 has 14 residues. CDR3 DNA: TGTGCCAGTGGGTCCGGGACAGGGGTTTATGGCTACACCTTC. Its translation: CASGSGTGVYGYTF.

The rearrangement joins TRBV18 to TRBJ2-5, with a tentative D call TRBD1 (6 bases). Germline V gene lookup returns CDR1 KGHSH and CDR2 LQKENI. V gave up 1 base and J gave up 5 bases, with 17 bases separating them. CDR3 length equals 16 residues. The CDR3 loop reads CASSPLPTGKGETQYF. CDR3 bases: TGTGCCAGCTCACCACTCCCGACAGGAAAGGGCGAGACCCAGTACTTC.

The chain combines TRBV2 with TRBJ2-7; D is unresolved. Germline CDR1 is SNHLY and CDR2 is FYNNEI. V was shortened by 9 bases and J by 5 bases, with 11 bases between the two germline ends. CDR3 length equals 11 residues. CDR3 in DNA: TGTGCCAGTAACGGGTATAACGAGCAGTACTTC. Its translation: CASNGYNEQYF.

This chain connects TRBV10-3 to TRBJ1-3; no reliable D call. The CDR3 has 13 amino acids. Looked up from germline, CDR1 is ENHRY and CDR2 is SYGVKD. V was clipped by 6 bases and J by 8 bases, with 14 bases between them. The CDR3 DNA sequence: TGTGCCATCAGCCCGAACGCCGGGGACACCATATATTTT. Its translation is CAISPNAGDTIYF.

The rearrangement uses TRBV7-8 and TRBJ2-1; 14 bases map to TRBD2. V gave up 6 bases and J gave up 0 bases; unmatched junction bases: 4. The germline gives CDR1 SGHVS, CDR2 FQNEAQ. The CDR3 runs 17 residues. The CDR3 coding sequence is TGTGCCAGCAGGCGAGGGACTAGCGGGAGCTCCTACAATGAGCAGTTCTTC. This codes for CASRRGTSGSSYNEQFF.

V usage is TRBV30 and J usage is TRBJ2-7, with a weak D call TRBD2 (6 bases). CDR1 is GTSNPN, CDR2 SVGIG, per germline (reference sequence). The CDR3 length is 18 residues. V was cut by 1 base and J by 0 bases, with 22 bases left in between. The CDR3 region has the DNA TGTGCCTGGAGTGCTCGAGGGATCGGGCTAGCGCTCTCCTACGAGCAGTACTTC. Translating it yields CAWSARGIGLALSYEQYF.

This clone was observed a few times. This chain connects TRBV5-1 to TRBJ1-1; weak D call: TRBD1 (6 bases). Per the germline V gene, CDR1 is SGHRS and CDR2 is YFSETQ. This CDR3 is 14 amino acids long. The V gene lost 4 bases and the J gene lost 0 bases, with 10 bases spanning the gap. The DNA for the CDR3 is TGCGCCAGCAGCCGGAGGACAGTGAACACTGAAGCTTTCTTT. This encodes CASSRRTVNTEAFF.

The chain joins TRBV10-1 to TRBJ2-4; D is undetermined. Germline V gene data show CDR1 as WNHNN and CDR2 as SYGVQD (reference sequence). V was shortened by 3 bases and J by 0 bases, with 6 bases between the two germline ends. This CDR3 contains 14 residues. The CDR3 protein is CASSEDLAKNIQYF. CDR3 in DNA: TGCGCCAGCAGTGAAGATCTAGCCAAAAACATTCAGTACTTC.

The chain uses TRBV6-6 and TRBJ2-1, with TRBD2 matching over 12 bases. Germline loops: CDR1 MNHNY, CDR2 SVGAGI (reference sequence). Trimming removed 4 bases from V and 3 bases from J; junction bases left unmatched: 4. The CDR3 is 16 residues long. The chain's CDR3 is CASSSRTSGNYNEQFF. In DNA form, the CDR3 reads TGTGCCAGCAGTTCCCGGACTAGCGGGAACTACAATGAGCAGTTCTTC.

The rearrangement links TRBV9 to TRBJ1-4, with D unclear. This CDR3 is built from 16 residues. The V end lost 4 bases, the J end lost 0 bases, and 13 bases lay between the germline ends. Germline V gives CDR1 SGDLS, CDR2 YYNGEE. In nucleotides, the CDR3 is TGTGCCAGCAGCAAAGAGACCGGCGCAACTAATGAAAAACTGTTTTTT. Residues: CASSKETGATNEKLFF.

The V call is TRBV5-1, the J call TRBJ1-5; unclear D gene. Between the trimmed V and J ends, which lost 4 bases and 6 bases, there was a span of 14 bases. Germline assignment: CDR1 SGHRS and CDR2 YFSETQ. The CDR3 consists of 14 residues. CDR3 DNA: TGCGCCAGCAGCCAGGACCCTGTGGGTCAGCCCCAGCATTTT. Amino acid sequence: CASSQDPVGQPQHF.